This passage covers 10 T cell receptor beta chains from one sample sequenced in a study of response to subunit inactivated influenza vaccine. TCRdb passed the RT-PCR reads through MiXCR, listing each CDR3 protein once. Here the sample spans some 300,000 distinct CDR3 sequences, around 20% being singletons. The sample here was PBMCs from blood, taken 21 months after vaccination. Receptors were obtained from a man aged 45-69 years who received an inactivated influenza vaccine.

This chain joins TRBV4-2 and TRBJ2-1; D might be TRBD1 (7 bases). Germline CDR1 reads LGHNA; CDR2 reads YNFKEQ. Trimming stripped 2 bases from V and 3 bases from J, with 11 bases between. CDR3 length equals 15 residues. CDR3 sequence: CASSQRGTDYNEQFF. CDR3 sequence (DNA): TGTGCCAGCAGCCAACGCGGGACAGACTACAATGAGCAGTTCTTC.

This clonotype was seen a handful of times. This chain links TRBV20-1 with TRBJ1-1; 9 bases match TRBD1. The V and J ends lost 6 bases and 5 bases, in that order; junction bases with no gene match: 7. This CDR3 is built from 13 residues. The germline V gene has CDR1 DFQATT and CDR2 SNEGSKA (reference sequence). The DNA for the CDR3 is TGCAGTGCAGACTACAGGGGGCAAACTGAAGCTTTCTTT. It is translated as CSADYRGQTEAFF.

CDR3 region: CASSNSGLSSGNTIYF. The CDR3, as DNA: TGTGCCAGCAGTAATTCCGGGCTAAGCTCTGGAAACACCATATATTTT. This sequence joins TRBV2 and TRBJ1-3; D is unresolved. CDR1 is SNHLY and CDR2 is FYNNEI in the germline V gene. Trimming removed 5 bases from V and 0 bases from J, with 14 bases in between. This CDR3 spans 16 amino acids.

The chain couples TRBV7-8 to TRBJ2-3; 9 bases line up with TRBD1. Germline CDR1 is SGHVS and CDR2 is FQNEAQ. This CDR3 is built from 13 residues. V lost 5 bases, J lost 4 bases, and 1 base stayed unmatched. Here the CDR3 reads CASSRQGADTQYF. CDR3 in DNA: TGTGCCAGCAGCCGACAGGGGGCAGATACGCAGTATTTT.

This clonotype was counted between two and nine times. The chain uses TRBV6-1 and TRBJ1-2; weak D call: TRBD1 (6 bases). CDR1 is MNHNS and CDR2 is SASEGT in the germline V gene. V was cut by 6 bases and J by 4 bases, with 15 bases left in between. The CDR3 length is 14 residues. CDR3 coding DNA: TGTGCCAGCAGCCCTACCGGACAGTCCTATGGCTACACCTTC. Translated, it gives CASSPTGQSYGYTF.

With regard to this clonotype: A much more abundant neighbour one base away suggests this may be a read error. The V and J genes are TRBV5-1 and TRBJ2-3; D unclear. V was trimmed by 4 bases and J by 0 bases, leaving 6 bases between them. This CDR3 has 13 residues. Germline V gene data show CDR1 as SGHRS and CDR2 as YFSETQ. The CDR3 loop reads CASSRASTDTQYF. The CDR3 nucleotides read TGCGCCAGCAGCAGGGCTAGCACAGATACGCAGTATTTT. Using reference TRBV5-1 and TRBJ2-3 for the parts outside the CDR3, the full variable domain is KAGVTQTPRYLIKTRGQQVTLSCSPISGHRSVSWYQQTPGQGLQFLFEYFSETQRNKGNFPGRFSGRQFSNSRSEMNVSTLELGDSALYLCASSRASTDTQYFGPGTRLTVL.

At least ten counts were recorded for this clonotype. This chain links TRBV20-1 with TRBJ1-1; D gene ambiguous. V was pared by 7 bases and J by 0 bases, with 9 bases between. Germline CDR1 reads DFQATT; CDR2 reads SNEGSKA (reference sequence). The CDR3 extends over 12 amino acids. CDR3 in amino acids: CSVPQVNTEAFF. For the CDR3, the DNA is TGCAGTGTCCCGCAGGTGAACACTGAAGCTTTCTTT.

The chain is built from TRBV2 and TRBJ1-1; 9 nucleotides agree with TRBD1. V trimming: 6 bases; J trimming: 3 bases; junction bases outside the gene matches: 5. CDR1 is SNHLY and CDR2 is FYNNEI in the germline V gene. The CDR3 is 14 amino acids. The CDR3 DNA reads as TGTGCCAGCAGGTTGACAGGGGGGGACACTGAAGCTTTCTTT. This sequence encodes CASRLTGGDTEAFF.

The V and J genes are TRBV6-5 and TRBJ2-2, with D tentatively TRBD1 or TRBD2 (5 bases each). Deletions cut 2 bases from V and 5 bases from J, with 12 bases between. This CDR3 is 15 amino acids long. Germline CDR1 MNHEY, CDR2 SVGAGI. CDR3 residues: CASSYEGLETGELFF. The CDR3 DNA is TGTGCCAGCAGTTACGAGGGGCTCGAGACCGGGGAGCTGTTTTTT.

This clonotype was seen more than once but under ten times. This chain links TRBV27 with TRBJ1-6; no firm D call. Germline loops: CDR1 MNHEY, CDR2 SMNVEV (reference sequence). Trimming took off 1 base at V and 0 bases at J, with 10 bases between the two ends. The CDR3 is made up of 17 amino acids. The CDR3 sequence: CASSLYAESSYNSPLHF. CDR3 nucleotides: TGTGCCAGCAGTTTATACGCGGAGAGCTCCTATAATTCACCCCTCCACTTT.